This note documents a single TCR beta chain sequence. This sample was taken from a study of technical replicates of blood from a few donors. TCRdb's table, derived via immunoSEQ multiplex PCR, lists solely in-frame clones and lacks some. The table lists about 15,000 clones, around 82% of them singletons. This CDR3 has 14 amino acids. V lost 4 bases to trimming and J lost 0 bases; unmatched junction nucleotides: 3. CDR1 is SGHRS, CDR2 YFSETQ, per germline. The receptor was isolated from a human donor in good health. V and J are TRBV5-1 and TRBJ2-5, with TRBD1 matching over 7 bases. Sequenced input: PBMCs. CDR3 bases: TGCGCCAGCAGCGTGGGACAGAACCAAGAGACCCAGTACTTC. Amino acids: CASSVGQNQETQYF.